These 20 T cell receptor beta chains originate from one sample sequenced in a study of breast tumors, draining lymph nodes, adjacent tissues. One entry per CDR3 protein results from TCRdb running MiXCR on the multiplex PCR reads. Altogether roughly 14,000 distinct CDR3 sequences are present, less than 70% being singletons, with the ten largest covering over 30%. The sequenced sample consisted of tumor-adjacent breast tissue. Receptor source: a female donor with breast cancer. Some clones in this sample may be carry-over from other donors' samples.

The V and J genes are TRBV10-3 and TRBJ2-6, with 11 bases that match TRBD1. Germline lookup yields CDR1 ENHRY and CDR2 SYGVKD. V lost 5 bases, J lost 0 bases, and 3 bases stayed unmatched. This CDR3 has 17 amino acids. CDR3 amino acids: CAISPGTGGSGANVLTF. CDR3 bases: TGTGCCATCAGTCCCGGGACAGGGGGCTCTGGGGCCAACGTCCTGACTTTC.

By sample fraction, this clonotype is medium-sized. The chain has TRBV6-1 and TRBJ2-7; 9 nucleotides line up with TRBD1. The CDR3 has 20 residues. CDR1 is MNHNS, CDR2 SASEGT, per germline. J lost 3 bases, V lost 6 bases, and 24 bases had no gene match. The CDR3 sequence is CASSLTAGTGISFRGYEQYF. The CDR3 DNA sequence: TGTGCCAGCAGCCTCACCGCCGGGACAGGGATATCATTTCGGGGCTACGAGCAGTACTTC.

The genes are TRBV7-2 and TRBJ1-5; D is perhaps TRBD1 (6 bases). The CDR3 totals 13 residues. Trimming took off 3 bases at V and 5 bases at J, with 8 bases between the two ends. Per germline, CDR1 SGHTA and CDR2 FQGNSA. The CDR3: CASSFKGDQPQHF. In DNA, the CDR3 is TGTGCCAGCAGCTTCAAGGGGGATCAGCCCCAGCATTTT. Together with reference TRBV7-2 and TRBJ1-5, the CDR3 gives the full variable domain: GAGVSQSPSNKVTEKGKDVELRCDPISGHTALYWYRQSLGQGLEFLIYFQGNSAPDKSGLPSDRFSAERTGGSVSTLTIQRTQQEDSAVYLCASSFKGDQPQHFGDGTRLSIL.

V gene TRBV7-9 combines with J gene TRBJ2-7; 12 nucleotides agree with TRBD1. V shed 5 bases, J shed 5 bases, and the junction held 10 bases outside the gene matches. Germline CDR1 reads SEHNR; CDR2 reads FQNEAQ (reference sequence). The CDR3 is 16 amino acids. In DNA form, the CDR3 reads TGTGCCAGCAGCCACCAAAAAGGGACAGGGGGCGACGAGCAGTACTTC. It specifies CASSHQKGTGGDEQYF.

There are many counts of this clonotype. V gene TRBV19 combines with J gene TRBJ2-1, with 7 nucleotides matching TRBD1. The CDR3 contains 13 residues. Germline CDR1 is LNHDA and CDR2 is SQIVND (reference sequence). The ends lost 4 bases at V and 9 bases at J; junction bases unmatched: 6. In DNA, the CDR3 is TGTGCCAGTAGTAAAGACAGGGCGGGTGAGCAGTTCTTC. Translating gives CASSKDRAGEQFF.

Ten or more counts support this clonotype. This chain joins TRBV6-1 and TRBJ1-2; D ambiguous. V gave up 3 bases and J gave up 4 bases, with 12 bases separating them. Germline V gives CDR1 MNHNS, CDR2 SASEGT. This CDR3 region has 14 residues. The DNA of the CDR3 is TGTGCCAGCAGTGACCGCAGGAATCTCTATGGCTACACCTTC. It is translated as CASSDRRNLYGYTF.

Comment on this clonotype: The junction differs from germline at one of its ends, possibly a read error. In nucleotides, the CDR3 is TGTGCCGGTAGTATAGCTACAGGGGGCTTACTTAGAGACACCATATATTTT. This sequence encodes CAGSIATGGLLRDTIYF. The V call is TRBV19, the J call TRBJ1-3; 9 bases fit TRBD1. Germline-derived CDR1 and CDR2 are LNHDA and SQIVND (reference sequence). This CDR3 is 17 amino acids long.

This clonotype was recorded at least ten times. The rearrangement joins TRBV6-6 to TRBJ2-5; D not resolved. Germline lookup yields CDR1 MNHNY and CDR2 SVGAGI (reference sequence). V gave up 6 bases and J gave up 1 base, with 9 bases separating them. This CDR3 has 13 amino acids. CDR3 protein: CASRPHLQETQYF. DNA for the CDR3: TGTGCCAGCAGACCACACCTCCAAGAGACCCAGTACTTC.

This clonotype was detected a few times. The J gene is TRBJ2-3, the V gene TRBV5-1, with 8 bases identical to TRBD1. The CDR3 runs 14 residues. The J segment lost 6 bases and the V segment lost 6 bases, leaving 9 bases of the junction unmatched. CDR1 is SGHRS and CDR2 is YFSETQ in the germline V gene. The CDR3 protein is CASIQGQVGDTQYF. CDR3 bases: TGCGCCAGCATACAGGGACAGGTTGGGGATACGCAGTATTTT.

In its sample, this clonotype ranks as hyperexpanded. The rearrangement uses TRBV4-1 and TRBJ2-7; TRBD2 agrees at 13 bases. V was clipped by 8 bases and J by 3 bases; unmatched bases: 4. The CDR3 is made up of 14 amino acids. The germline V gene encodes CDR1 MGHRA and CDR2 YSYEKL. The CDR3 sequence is CASSGLAGDYEQYF. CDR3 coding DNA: TGCGCCAGCTCCGGACTAGCGGGGGACTACGAGCAGTACTTC.

CDR3: CASSITGTRGEQYF. CDR3 DNA sequence: TGTGCCAGTAGTATAACCGGGACTAGGGGCGAGCAGTACTTC. The chain carries TRBV19 and TRBJ2-5, with 8 bases aligning to TRBD2. The last part of the DNA fits TRBJ2-7 better; the J call may be wrong. This CDR3 is built from 14 residues. Germline CDR1 and CDR2: LNHDA and SQIVND (reference sequence).

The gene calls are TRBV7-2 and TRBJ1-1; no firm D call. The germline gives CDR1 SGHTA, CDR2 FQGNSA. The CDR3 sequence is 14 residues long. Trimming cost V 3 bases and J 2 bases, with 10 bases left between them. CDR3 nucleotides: TGTGCCAGCAGCTTCGATTGGTCAAACACTGAAGCTTTCTTT. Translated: CASSFDWSNTEAFF.

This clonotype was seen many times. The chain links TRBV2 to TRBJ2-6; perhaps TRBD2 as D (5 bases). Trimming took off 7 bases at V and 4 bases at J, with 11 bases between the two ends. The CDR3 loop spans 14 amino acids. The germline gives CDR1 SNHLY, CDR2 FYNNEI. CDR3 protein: CASMEVWGANVLTF. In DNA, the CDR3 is TGTGCCAGCATGGAGGTATGGGGGGCCAACGTCCTGACTTTC. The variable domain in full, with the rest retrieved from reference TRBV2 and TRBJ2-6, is EPEVTQTPSHQVTQMGQEVILRCVPISNHLYFYWYRQILGQKVEFLVSFYNNEISEKSEIFDDQFSVERPDGSNFTLKIRSTKLEDSAMYFCASMEVWGANVLTFGAGSRLTVL.

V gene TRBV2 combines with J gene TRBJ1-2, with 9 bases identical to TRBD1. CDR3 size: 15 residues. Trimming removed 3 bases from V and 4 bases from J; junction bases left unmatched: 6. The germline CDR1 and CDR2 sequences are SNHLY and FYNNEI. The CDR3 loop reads CASSETGTGLYGYTF. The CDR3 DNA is TGTGCCAGCAGTGAGACCGGGACAGGGCTCTATGGCTACACCTTC.

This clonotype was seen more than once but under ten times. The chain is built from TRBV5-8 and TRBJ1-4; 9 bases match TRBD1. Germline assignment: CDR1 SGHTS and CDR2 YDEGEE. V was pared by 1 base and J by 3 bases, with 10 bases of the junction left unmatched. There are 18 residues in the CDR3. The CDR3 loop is CASSLSGTGIRANEKLFF. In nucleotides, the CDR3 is TGTGCCAGCAGCTTGTCCGGGACAGGGATTCGGGCTAATGAAAAACTGTTTTTT. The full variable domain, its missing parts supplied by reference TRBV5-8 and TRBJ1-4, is EAGVTQSPTHLIKTRGQQATLRCSPISGHTSVYWYQQALGLGLQFLLWYDEGEERNRGNFPPRFSGRQFPNYSSELNVNALELEDSALYLCASSLSGTGIRANEKLFFGSGTQLSVL.

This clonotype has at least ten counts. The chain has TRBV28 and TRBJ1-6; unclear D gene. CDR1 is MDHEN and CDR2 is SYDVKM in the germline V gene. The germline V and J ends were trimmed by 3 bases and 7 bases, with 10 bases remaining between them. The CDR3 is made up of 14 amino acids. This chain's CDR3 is CASSLEQLNSPLHF. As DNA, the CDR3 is TGTGCCAGCAGTTTGGAGCAGCTGAATTCACCCCTCCACTTT.

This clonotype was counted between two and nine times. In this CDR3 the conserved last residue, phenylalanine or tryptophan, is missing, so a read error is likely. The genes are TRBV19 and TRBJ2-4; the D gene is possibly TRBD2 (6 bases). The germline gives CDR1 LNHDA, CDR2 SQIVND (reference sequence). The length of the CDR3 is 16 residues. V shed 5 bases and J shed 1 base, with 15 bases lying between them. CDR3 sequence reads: CASSPWGEMAKNIQYS. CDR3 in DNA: TGTGCCAGTAGTCCCTGGGGGGAGATGGCCAAAAACATTCAGTACTCC.

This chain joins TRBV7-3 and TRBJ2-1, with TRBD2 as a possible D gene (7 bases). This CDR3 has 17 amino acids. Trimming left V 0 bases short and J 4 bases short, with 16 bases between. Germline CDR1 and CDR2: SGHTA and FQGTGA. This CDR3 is CASSLTGLSGTYNEQFF. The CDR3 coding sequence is TGTGCCAGCAGCTTAACCGGGCTCAGCGGGACATACAATGAGCAGTTCTTC.

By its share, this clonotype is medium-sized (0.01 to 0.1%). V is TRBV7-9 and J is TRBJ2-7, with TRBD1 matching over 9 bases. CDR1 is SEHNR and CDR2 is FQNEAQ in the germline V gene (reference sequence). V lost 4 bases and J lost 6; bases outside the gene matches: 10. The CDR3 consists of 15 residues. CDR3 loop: CASSSSGTGNLEQYF. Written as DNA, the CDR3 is TGTGCCAGCAGCTCCTCCGGGACAGGGAATCTCGAGCAGTACTTC.

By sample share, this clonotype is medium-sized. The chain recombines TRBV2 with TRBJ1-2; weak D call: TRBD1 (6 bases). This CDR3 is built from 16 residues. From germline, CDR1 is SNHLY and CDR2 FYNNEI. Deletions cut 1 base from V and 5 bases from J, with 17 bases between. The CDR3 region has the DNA TGTGCCAGCAGTGAAGATAGGGGGGGAAGGAGGTATGGCTACACCTTC. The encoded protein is CASSEDRGGRRYGYTF.